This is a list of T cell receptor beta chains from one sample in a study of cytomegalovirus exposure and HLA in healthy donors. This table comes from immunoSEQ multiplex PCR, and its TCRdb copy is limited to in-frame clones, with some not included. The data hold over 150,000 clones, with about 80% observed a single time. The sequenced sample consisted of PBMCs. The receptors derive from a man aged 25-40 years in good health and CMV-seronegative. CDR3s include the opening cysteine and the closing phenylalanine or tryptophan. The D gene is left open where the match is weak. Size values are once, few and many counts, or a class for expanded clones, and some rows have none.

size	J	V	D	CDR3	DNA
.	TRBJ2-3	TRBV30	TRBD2	CAWSVMGLATDTQYF	TGTGCCTGGAGTGTAATGGGACTAGCAACAGATACGCAGTATTTT
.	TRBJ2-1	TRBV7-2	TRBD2	CASSILAGKYNEQFF	TGTGCCAGCAGTATCTTAGCGGGTAAATACAATGAGCAGTTCTTC
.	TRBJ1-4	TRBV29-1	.	CSVSGSRGEKLFF	TGCAGCGTAAGCGGCTCTCGAGGAGAAAAACTGTTTTTT
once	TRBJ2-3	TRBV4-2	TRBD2	CASSHSGSTDTQYF	TGTGCCAGCAGCCATAGCGGGAGCACAGATACGCAGTATTTT
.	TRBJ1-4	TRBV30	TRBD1	CAWGDRGRSEKLFF	TGTGCCTGGGGTGACAGGGGACGGAGTGAAAAACTGTTTTTT
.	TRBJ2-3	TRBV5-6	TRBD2	CASSFPGLAGGPDTQYF	TGTGCCAGCAGCTTCCCAGGACTAGCGGGAGGACCAGATACGCAGTATTTT
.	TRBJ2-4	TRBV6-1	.	CASRAIGGKNIQYF	TGTGCCAGCAGGGCAATAGGGGGAAAAAACATTCAGTACTTC
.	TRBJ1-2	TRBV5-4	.	CASSGRGRGTSYGYTF	TGTGCCAGCAGCGGGAGGGGACGGGGGACAAGCTATGGCTACACCTTC
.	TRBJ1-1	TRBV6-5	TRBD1	CASSYSPGTGGTEAFF	TGTGCCAGCAGTTACTCTCCCGGGACAGGGGGCACTGAAGCTTTCTTT
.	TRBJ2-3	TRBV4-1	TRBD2	CASSQEKATSESVDTQYF	TGCGCCAGCAGCCAAGAAAAAGCTACTAGCGAGTCTGTAGATACGCAGTATTTT
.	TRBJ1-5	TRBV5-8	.	CASSLVREYNQPQHF	TGTGCCAGCAGCTTGGTTAGGGAGTACAATCAGCCCCAGCATTTT
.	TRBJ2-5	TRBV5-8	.	CASSLGQAQETQYF	TGTGCCAGCAGCTTGGGACAGGCTCAAGAGACCCAGTACTTC
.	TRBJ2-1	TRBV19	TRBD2	CASSIDRWTIGTSGSLEQFF	TGTGCCAGTAGTATAGATCGTTGGACTATCGGGACTAGCGGGAGTCTTGAGCAGTTCTTC
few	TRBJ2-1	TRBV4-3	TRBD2	CASSQRGLANNNEQFF	TGCGCCAGCAGCCAACGGGGACTAGCGAATAATAATGAGCAGTTCTTC
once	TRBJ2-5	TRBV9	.	CASSQGGGLQETQYF	TGTGCCAGCAGCCAGGGGGGAGGCCTCCAAGAGACCCAGTACTTC
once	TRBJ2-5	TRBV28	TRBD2	CASSPGLAVLWTQYF	TGTGCCAGCAGCCCGGGACTAGCGGTGCTCTGGACCCAGTACTTC
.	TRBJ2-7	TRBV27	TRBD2	CASSRPGGSRPYEQYF	TGTGCCAGCAGCCGGCCGGGGGGTAGTAGACCCTACGAGCAGTACTTC
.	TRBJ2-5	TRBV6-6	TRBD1	CASSPGQGARKDF	TGTGCCAGCAGCCCCGGACAGGGGGCGAGGAAGGACTTC
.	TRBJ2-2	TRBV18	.	CASSPAVTGELFF	TGTGCCAGCTCACCGGCAGTCACCGGGGAGCTGTTTTTT
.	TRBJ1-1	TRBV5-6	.	CASSLDVAGNPAFF	TGTGCCAGCAGCTTGGACGTGGCAGGGAATCCAGCTTTCTTT
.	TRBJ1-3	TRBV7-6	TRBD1	CASSPFKRGPGNTIYF	TGTGCCAGCAGCCCTTTTAAGAGGGGGCCTGGAAACACCATATATTTT
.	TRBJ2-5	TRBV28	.	CASSLYTGETQYF	TGTGCCAGCAGTTTATACACAGGAGAGACCCAGTACTTC
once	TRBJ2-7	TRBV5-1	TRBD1	CASSWGTGDSYEQYF	TGCGCCAGCAGCTGGGGGACAGGTGACTCCTACGAGCAGTACTTC
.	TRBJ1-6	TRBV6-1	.	CASRGRVDSPLHF	TGTGCCAGCAGGGGCAGGGTTGACTCACCCCTCCACTTT
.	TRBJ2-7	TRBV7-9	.	CASSLGPPSYEQYF	TGTGCCAGCAGCTTAGGGCCTCCTAGCTACGAGCAGTACTTC
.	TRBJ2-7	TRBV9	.	CASSVGPRSYEQYF	TGTGCCAGCAGCGTAGGTCCCCGCTCCTACGAGCAGTACTTC
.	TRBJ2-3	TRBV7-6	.	CASSLRDFTDTQYF	TGTGCCAGCAGCCTTCGGGACTTCACAGATACGCAGTATTTT
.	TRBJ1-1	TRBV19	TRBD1	CASSIVPGQGQAEAFF	TGTGCCAGTAGTATAGTTCCGGGACAGGGGCAAGCTGAAGCTTTCTTT